This T cell receptor (beta chain) is drawn from a study of blood T cells in healthy people across ages. V was cut by 2 bases and J by 4 bases, with 5 bases left in between. The CDR3 sequence is 13 residues long. Germline CDR1 reads SEHNR; CDR2 reads FQNEAQ (reference sequence). Study-wide points: Any conclusive comparison of naive versus antigen-experienced cells was prevented by using unsorted PBMCs.

A second about 7 to 11 cycle PCR used barcoded and J-beta primers. In TCRdb, the 5' RACE reads were re-called with MiXCR into one record per CDR3 protein. The data contain 650,000 to 1,000,000 distinct CDR3 sequences, less than 60% of them seen just once; the ten biggest clones take up over 15%. In this sample, this clonotype turned up once. The antigen remains unidentified. Each sample used at least 6 million PBMCs. The chain joins TRBV7-9 to TRBJ2-2, with no clear D. This TCR was recovered from a man older than 75 in good health. Sequencing was carried out using blood. The CDR3 loop is CASSLHFTGELFF. The CDR3 DNA reads as TGTGCCAGCAGCTTACACTTCACCGGGGAGCTGTTTTTT.